This T cell receptor beta chain was obtained from a study of T-cell reconstitution after alpha-beta-depleted transplantation in children. This clonotype was counted only a few times. Germline V CDR1 and CDR2: MNHEY, SVGAGI. The ends lost 2 bases at V and 5 bases at J; junction bases unmatched: 10. The CDR3 has 16 amino acids. TCRbeta library preparation incorporated unique molecular identifiers. One entry per CDR3 protein results from TCRdb running MiXCR on the PCR reads. The sample lists fewer than 550,000 distinct CDR3 sequences; around 16% were seen once. The clonotype comes from a boy under two years old who had a stem cell transplant for Wiskott-Aldrich syndrome, so the T cells may come from the graft donor. Sample: PBMCs, mostly from graft donor cells, taken 360 days after TCRalphabeta/CD19-depleted stem cell transplant. The chain carries TRBV6-5 and TRBJ2-5; 8 nucleotides agree with TRBD2. The CDR3 coding sequence is TGTGCCAGCAGTTACCACCGACTAGCGTTTGCGGAGACCCAGTACTTC. This gives the protein CASSYHRLAFAETQYF.